This T cell receptor beta chain was observed in a study of blood T cell repertoires in COVID-19. The CDR3 has 16 residues. The trim removed 7 bases at V and 14 bases at J, leaving 16 bases unmatched. CDR1 LNHDA and CDR2 SQIVND come from the germline V gene (reference sequence). As handled by the study authors: Cell counts per sample came from amplifying reference gene primers. Repertoires were generated with immunoSEQ multiplex PCR, while TCRdb's copy carries only in-frame clones and drops some. Clonal size and the V and J genes are those of that table, whereas D and trimming came from the DNA. This table has about 260,000 clones, around 90% appearing once. Seattle's cohort entered during active infection and was followed longitudinally.

The TCR was taken from a woman in her fifties or sixties with COVID-19, enrolled during active disease. The genes are TRBV19 and TRBJ2-1; 14 nucleotides line up with TRBD2. Sequenced material: peripheral blood. The CDR3 here is CASTTGGTSGSSAEFF. CDR3 in DNA: TGTGCCAGTACCACCGGAGGGACTAGCGGGAGTTCGGCGGAGTTCTTC.